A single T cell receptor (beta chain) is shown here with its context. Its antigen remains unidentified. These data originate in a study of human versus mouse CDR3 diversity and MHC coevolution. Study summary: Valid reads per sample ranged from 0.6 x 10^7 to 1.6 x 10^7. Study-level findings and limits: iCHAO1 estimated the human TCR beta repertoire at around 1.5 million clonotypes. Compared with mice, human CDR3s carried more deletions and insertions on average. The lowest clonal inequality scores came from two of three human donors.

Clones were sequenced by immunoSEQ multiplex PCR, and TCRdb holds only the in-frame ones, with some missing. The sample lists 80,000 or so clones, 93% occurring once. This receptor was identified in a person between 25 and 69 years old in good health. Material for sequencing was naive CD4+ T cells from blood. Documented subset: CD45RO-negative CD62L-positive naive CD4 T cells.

The CDR3 DNA follows: TGTGCCAGCGAGAACCGACAGGGAGTAGGGAATGAGCAGTTCTTC. Amino acids: CASENRQGVGNEQFF. J is TRBJ2-1 and V is TRBV7-9; 7 bases agree with TRBD1. This CDR3 comprises 15 residues. The V segment lost 8 bases and the J segment 7 bases; nucleotides outside the gene matches: 14. Germline V lookup: CDR1 SEHNR, CDR2 FQNEAQ (reference sequence).